This T cell receptor beta chain was identified during a study of CD8+ T cells in alopecia areata. Study findings and constraints: Among the cells sequenced in scalp samples are also the resident alphabeta T cells of normal skin.

This clone was observed a few times. Its target is not known. This specimen includes other DNA sequences encoding the same CDR3. The sequencing template was cDNA reverse transcribed from extracted RNA. Clones were read by immunoSEQ multiplex PCR, and TCRdb kept only the in-frame ones, dropping some. The table records 110,000 or so clones, 50% to 70% of them present only once. Collected material from alopecia areata patients comprised lesional scalp punch biopsies and peripheral blood. Germline assignment: CDR1 LNHDA and CDR2 SQIVND (reference sequence). This CDR3 comprises 12 residues. V lost 7 bases and J 2 bases, leaving 6 bases between the germline ends.

The sequence was collected from a human donor with alopecia areata. The chain recombines TRBV19 with TRBJ1-5; D is unclear. The sample was NKG2D-low CD8+ T cells sorted from blood. The CDR3 loop reads CASTLGNQPQHF. In DNA, the CDR3 is TGTGCCAGTACCCTTGGCAATCAGCCCCAGCATTTT.